Following are 9 T cell receptor beta chains from one sample sequenced in a study of spatial heterogeneity in lung cancer. TCRdb passed the 5' RACE reads through MiXCR, listing each CDR3 protein once. The sample lists tens of thousands of distinct CDR3 sequences, approximately 20% occurring once. Documented time point: blood at routine non-recurrence follow-up after resection. Specimen: PBMCs, collected at follow-up. The receptors derive from a male donor with early-stage non-small cell lung cancer.

CDR3 region: CSVPNRGLTDTQYF. CDR3 nucleotide sequence: TGCAGTGTTCCGAACAGGGGGCTCACAGATACGCAGTATTTT. The rearrangement joins TRBV20-1 to TRBJ2-3, with TRBD1 matching over 9 bases. V shed 7 bases, J shed 2 bases, and the junction held 7 bases outside the gene matches. This CDR3 is built from 14 residues. CDR1 and CDR2 (germline): DFQATT, SNEGSKA (reference sequence).

V and J are TRBV30 and TRBJ2-5; D assignment may be TRBD1 or TRBD2 (6 bases each). Germline lookup yields CDR1 GTSNPN and CDR2 SVGIG (reference sequence). There are 14 residues in the CDR3. Deletions cut 2 bases from V and 2 bases from J, with 12 bases between. The CDR3, as DNA: TGTGCCTGGAGTATGGGGGGCGGTCAAGAGACCCAGTACTTC. Its protein product is CAWSMGGGQETQYF.

This chain links TRBV7-6 with TRBJ2-2, with 7 nucleotides matching TRBD1. The length of the CDR3 is 16 residues. Germline CDR1 is SGHVS and CDR2 is FNYEAQ. V gave up 2 bases and J gave up 6 bases; unmatched junction bases: 9. The DNA for the CDR3 is TGTGCCAGCAGCTTAACTACAGGGGAACGGCCCGGGGAGCTGTTTTTT. Translated: CASSLTTGERPGELFF.

A word on this clonotype: One end of the junction is discordant with germline, which a read error may explain. The chain uses TRBV4-2 and TRBJ2-7; TRBD2 agrees at 8 bases. The CDR3 spans 15 residues. In germline, CDR1 is LGHNA, CDR2 YNFKEQ. CDR3 amino acids: CVSSQESAGAYEQYF. For the CDR3, the DNA is TGTGTCAGCAGCCAAGAGTCAGCGGGAGCCTACGAGCAGTACTTC.

The rearrangement links TRBV9 to TRBJ1-1; TRBD1 aligns across 8 bases. Trimming at V came to 4 bases and at J to 3 bases, leaving 11 bases not matched to a gene. The CDR3 totals 16 residues. CDR1 and CDR2 (germline): SGDLS, YYNGEE. CDR3 in amino acids: CASSPPQGEIDTEAFF. CDR3 in DNA: TGTGCCAGCAGCCCTCCACAGGGGGAGATTGACACTGAAGCTTTCTTT.

This clonotype has at least ten counts. The V and J genes are TRBV27 and TRBJ1-1; D not certain. There are 15 residues in the CDR3. V shed 4 bases and J shed 2 bases, with 14 bases lying between them. Germline lookup yields CDR1 MNHEY and CDR2 SMNVEV (reference sequence). CDR3 DNA: TGTGCCAGCAGTTCATCAGGCACCCAAAACACTGAAGCTTTCTTT. Protein sequence: CASSSSGTQNTEAFF.

In DNA, the CDR3 is TGTGCCAGCAGTGCCAGGGTGGAACAGCCCCAGCATTTT. This translates into CASSARVEQPQHF. This rearrangement joins TRBV6-5 to TRBJ1-5; maybe TRBD1 (5 bases). V was cut by 5 bases and J by 7 bases, with 12 bases left in between. This CDR3 has 13 residues. Germline V gene sequence: CDR1 MNHEY, CDR2 SVGAGI.

The genes are TRBV7-2 and TRBJ1-2, with a possible D match to TRBD1 (6 bases). Trimming left V 3 bases short and J 4 bases short, with 18 bases between. In germline, CDR1 is SGHTA, CDR2 FQGNSA. The CDR3 length is 16 residues. CDR3 protein: CASSLGGQGNSYGYTF. The CDR3 bases are TGTGCCAGCAGCTTGGGAGGGCAGGGGAATTCCTATGGCTACACCTTC.

The chain is built from TRBV3-2 and TRBJ2-1. TRBV3-2 is a pseudogene locus. CDR3 size: 17 residues. DNA for the CDR3: TGTGCCAGCAGCCAAGATCCCGCAGGCAAATTATACAATGAGCAGTTCTTC. Residues: CASSQDPAGKLYNEQFF.